This note documents a single T cell receptor beta chain sequence. The antigen is undetermined. CDR1 and CDR2 from the germline V gene are SGHDT and YYEEEE. Trimming cost V 5 bases and J 3 bases; bases outside gene matches: 5. The CDR3 consists of 13 residues. The data were obtained in a study of cytomegalovirus exposure and HLA in healthy donors. Regarding the study as a whole: In a later analysis, TCR association rates varied by HLA locus: DRB1 most, HLA-C fewest. A link between a missense DCLRE1C variant and TCR beta V- and J-gene trimming emerged from a later analysis.

With 60 Vbeta and 13 Jbeta primers, the PCR was carried out. Authors' data handling: Counted up in a later analysis, unique TCR beta chains came to some 82 million, with around 12 million shared. Measured with immunoSEQ multiplex PCR; TCRdb has only the in-frame clones, and not every one. That table furnishes V, J and clone size, whereas the DNA furnished D and trimming. The table has some 170,000 clones, under 80% seen once; the top ten hold over 2%. The sequence derives from a human donor in good health. The V and J genes are TRBV5-6 and TRBJ2-7; 7 bases match TRBD1. The sequencing sample was made of PBMCs. The CDR3: CASSSGQNYEQYF. DNA of the CDR3: TGTGCCAGCAGTTCGGGACAGAACTACGAGCAGTACTTC. Full variable domain (remainder filled in from reference TRBV5-6 and TRBJ2-7): DAGVTQSPTHLIKTRGQQVTLRCSPKSGHDTVSWYQQALGQGPQFIFQYYEEEERQRGNFPDRFSGHQFPNYSSELNVNALLLGDSALYLCASSSGQNYEQYFGPGTRLTVT.